The clone carrying this TCR beta chain was detected ten times or more. The sample is drawn from a study of early T cells in non-severe SARS-CoV-2 infection. Looking at the study overall: Bulk RNA from unsorted whole blood was sequenced; chains were unpaired.

Germline CDR1 and CDR2: DFQATT and SNEGSKA (reference sequence). The CDR3 loop spans 14 amino acids. V lost 5 bases and J lost 2; bases outside the gene matches: 7. Individually, cDNA molecules had unique molecular identifiers attached to them. TCRdb independently ran MiXCR on the 5' RACE reads; one entry per CDR3 protein. This sample has tens of thousands of distinct CDR3 sequences, with 8% to 10% found just once. The TCR was taken from an adult who was a healthcare worker with PCR-confirmed SARS-CoV-2 infection or an uninfected control (not recorded which). The chain carries TRBV20-1 and TRBJ1-2; TRBD1 matches at 8 bases. The sequencing input was whole blood. The CDR3 sequence is CSAQAGGLNYGYTF. The CDR3 DNA follows: TGCAGTGCTCAGGCAGGGGGCCTCAACTATGGCTACACCTTC.